A single sample is the source of the 23 T cell receptor beta chains below, sequenced in a study of blood T cells in healthy people across ages. Then a second PCR, running roughly 7 to 11 cycles, was carried out with a sample-barcoded 5' primer and a J-beta primer mix. A single record per CDR3 protein comes from TCRdb applying MiXCR to the 5' RACE reads. The sample has about 830,000 distinct CDR3 sequences; roughly 60% are singletons. The material sequenced was blood. The receptors were gathered from a man aged 25-45 years in good health.

This rearrangement joins TRBV12-3 or TRBV12-4 to TRBJ1-2; the match to TRBD1 covers 8 bases. The CDR3 is 15 amino acids. After removal of 5 bases from V and 4 bases from J, the junction contained 9 bases not matched to a gene. The CDR3 DNA sequence: TGTGCCAGCAGTCGACAGGGGCTCGGAACCTATGGCTACACCTTC. Translation: CASSRQGLGTYGYTF.

The gene calls are TRBV11-1 and TRBJ2-1, with 7 bases lining up with TRBD2. The CDR3 runs 16 residues. Trimming removed 2 bases from V and 6 bases from J; junction bases left unmatched: 10. Germline CDR1 is SGHAT and CDR2 is FQDESV (reference sequence). The CDR3 nucleotides read TGTGCCAGCAGCTTAAGCGGGACCCCCCCAGGCAATGAGCAGTTCTTC. It translates to CASSLSGTPPGNEQFF.

The chain has TRBV29-1 and TRBJ2-1; 10 positions agree with TRBD1. This CDR3 region has 14 residues. V lost 1 base and J lost 7; bases outside the gene matches: 4. Germline assignment: CDR1 SQVTM and CDR2 ANQGSEA. The CDR3 here is CSVEGQGARNEQFF. CDR3 sequence (DNA): TGCAGCGTTGAAGGACAGGGGGCGCGGAATGAGCAGTTCTTC.

The chain links TRBV12-3 or TRBV12-4 to TRBJ2-3; D gene uncertain. Deletions cut 7 bases from V and 6 bases from J, with 20 bases between. The CDR3 sequence is 15 residues long. The CDR3 reads CASTQQPSSWDTQYF. In nucleotides, the CDR3 is TGTGCCAGCACCCAACAACCCTCATCGTGGGATACGCAGTATTTT.

This clonotype was picked up a small number of times. J is TRBJ2-1 and V is TRBV4-2, with 9 bases lining up with TRBD2. CDR1 is LGHNA and CDR2 is YNFKEQ in the germline V gene. V gave up 3 bases and J gave up 5 bases; unmatched junction bases: 14. The CDR3 totals 18 residues. The CDR3 nucleotides are TGTGCCAGCAGCCAGGATTTTAGCGGGAGAGAGTTGAACAATGAGCAGTTCTTC. This encodes CASSQDFSGRELNNEQFF.

The rearrangement joins TRBV7-9 to TRBJ2-7; D not resolved. There are 12 residues in the CDR3. The germline V gene has CDR1 SEHNR and CDR2 FQNEAQ (reference sequence). V lost 5 bases and J 6 bases, leaving 11 bases between the germline ends. The CDR3 bases are TGTGCCAGCAGCCTTAGCCATCGCGAGCAGTACTTC. This translates into CASSLSHREQYF.

This clonotype has a handful of counts. J is TRBJ2-5 and V is TRBV10-3, with 8 nucleotides matching TRBD2. The V and J ends lost 2 bases and 5 bases, in that order; junction bases with no gene match: 4. CDR1 is ENHRY and CDR2 is SYGVKD in the germline V gene. The CDR3 contains 14 residues. The CDR3 nucleotides read TGTGCCATCAGTGAGGGTAGCGGGATTGAGACCCAGTACTTC. This encodes CAISEGSGIETQYF.

The chain is built from TRBV10-2 and TRBJ2-5, with unresolved D. V was shortened by 3 bases and J by 5 bases, with 7 bases between the two germline ends. CDR3 length equals 12 residues. Germline lookup yields CDR1 WSHSY and CDR2 SAAADI. The chain's CDR3 is CASSDAGETQYF. The CDR3 nucleotides read TGCGCCAGCAGTGACGCCGGGGAGACCCAGTACTTC.

This sequence joins TRBV5-1 and TRBJ2-4; TRBD1 matches at 7 bases. TRBJ2-7 matches the DNA end more closely, so the J call is doubtful. Germline V CDR1 and CDR2: SGHRS, YFSETQ. The CDR3 loop spans 15 amino acids. CDR3: CASSPGQPKTDEQYF. DNA of the CDR3: TGCGCCAGCAGCCCGGGACAGCCTAAAACCGACGAGCAGTACTTC.

This clonotype has just a few counts. The chain links TRBV29-1 to TRBJ2-1, with D perhaps TRBD1 (5 bases). This CDR3 has 16 residues. The germline CDR1 and CDR2 sequences are SQVTM and ANQGSEA. The V gene lost 6 bases and the J gene lost 7 bases, with 25 bases spanning the gap. CDR3 DNA: TGCAGCGTCAAAATCGGGCTACAGGTGACCCGGAATGAGCAGTTCTTC. It is translated as CSVKIGLQVTRNEQFF.

J is TRBJ1-2 and V is TRBV6-5; D unresolved. This CDR3 region has 13 residues. Germline CDR1 reads MNHEY; CDR2 reads SVGAGI. The V and J ends lost 2 bases and 6 bases respectively, with 10 bases between them. CDR3 region: CASSYERGNGYTF. Here the CDR3 DNA reads TGTGCCAGCAGTTACGAGAGAGGAAATGGCTACACCTTC.

This clonotype showed up just a few times. The chain uses TRBV7-2 and TRBJ2-7; TRBD1 or TRBD2 may be the D gene (5 bases each). Trimming removed 9 bases from V and 2 bases from J, with 8 bases in between. Germline V gene data show CDR1 as SGHTA and CDR2 as FQGNSA. The CDR3 covers 11 residues. The CDR3 loop reads CARTGPYEQYF. As DNA, the CDR3 is TGTGCCAGAACGGGGCCCTACGAGCAGTACTTC.

The CDR3 reads CSVGKILDIEQYF. The CDR3 nucleotides are TGCAGCGTTGGAAAAATCCTAGACATTGAGCAGTACTTC. V usage is TRBV29-1 and J usage is TRBJ2-7; no clear D. The ends were cut back, 4 bases at V and 7 bases at J, with 17 bases in the middle. This CDR3 contains 13 residues. CDR1 is SQVTM and CDR2 is ANQGSEA in the germline V gene.

The chain couples TRBV20-1 to TRBJ2-1, with TRBD2 matching 7 bases. J was trimmed by 1 base and V by 4 bases; bases with no gene match: 10. From germline, CDR1 is DFQATT and CDR2 SNEGSKA (reference sequence). The CDR3 has 16 residues. CDR3 protein: CSANGLPGGSYNEQFF. CDR3 bases: TGCAGTGCTAATGGACTACCGGGGGGTTCCTACAATGAGCAGTTCTTC.

V is TRBV2 and J is TRBJ1-6; D is unclear. CDR3 length equals 15 residues. Germline values: CDR1 SNHLY, CDR2 FYNNEI. Trimming took 3 bases from V and 10 from J, leaving 16 bases between them. The CDR3 bases are TGTGCCAGCAGTGAGGCGGGCGCGGGAGACTCACCCCTCCACTTT. It encodes CASSEAGAGDSPLHF.

This chain uses TRBV2 with TRBJ2-4; TRBD1 might be the D (6 bases). The CDR3 is 15 residues long. In germline, CDR1 is SNHLY, CDR2 FYNNEI. V was trimmed by 6 bases and J by 1 base, leaving 13 bases between them. The CDR3 DNA reads TGTGCCAGCAGAGGGGGAATGAGCGCCAAAAACATTCAGTACTTC. Protein: CASRGGMSAKNIQYF.

The genes are TRBV5-5 and TRBJ2-6; 10 nucleotides match TRBD1. CDR1 is SGHKS, CDR2 YYEKEE, per germline (reference sequence). With V trimmed by 5 bases and J by 0 bases, 8 bases remained unmatched. CDR3 size: 18 residues. CDR3 region: CASSLTGTGVSGANVLTF. The DNA of the CDR3 is TGTGCCAGCAGTTTGACCGGGACAGGGGTCTCTGGGGCCAACGTCCTGACTTTC. Drawing the rest from reference TRBV5-5 and TRBJ2-6, the complete variable domain is DAGVTQSPTHLIKTRGQQVTLRCSPISGHKSVSWYQQVLGQGPQFIFQYYEKEERGRGNFPDRFSARQFPNYSSELNVNALLLGDSALYLCASSLTGTGVSGANVLTFGAGSRLTVL.

This clonotype appeared a few times. The rearrangement uses TRBV6-2 or TRBV6-3 and TRBJ2-1; no firm D call. CDR1 and CDR2 (germline): MNHEY, SVGEGT. The CDR3 covers 12 residues. The V end was cut by 2 bases, the J end by 9 bases, with 8 bases between. The CDR3 loop is CASSYPWGEQFF. In nucleotides, the CDR3 is TGTGCCAGCAGTTACCCCTGGGGTGAGCAGTTCTTC.

This clonotype was found a few times. The rearrangement uses TRBV2 and TRBJ2-7; TRBD2 matches 8 bases. CDR1 is SNHLY, CDR2 FYNNEI, per germline. CDR3 length equals 14 residues. V shed 3 bases, J shed 3 bases, and the junction held 4 bases outside the gene matches. The CDR3 reads CASSDGAGVYEQYF. As DNA, the CDR3 is TGTGCCAGCAGTGATGGAGCGGGAGTCTACGAGCAGTACTTC.

This clonotype was recorded a few times. CDR3 DNA sequence: TGTGCCACCTCGACCGGACAGGGAAATCAGCCCCAGCATTTT. Translated: CATSTGQGNQPQHF. The chain couples TRBV10-3 to TRBJ1-5; 8 nucleotides agree with TRBD1. The V and J ends lost 10 bases and 4 bases, in that order; junction bases with no gene match: 9. Germline loops: CDR1 ENHRY, CDR2 SYGVKD. The CDR3 is made up of 14 amino acids.

The rearrangement joins TRBV24-1 to TRBJ2-2; TRBD1 is a possible D gene (6 bases). V was cut by 5 bases and J by 6 bases, with 9 bases left in between. The length of the CDR3 is 13 residues. The germline CDR1 and CDR2 sequences are KGHDR and SFDVKD. This CDR3 reads CATSGHRAGELFF. The CDR3 bases are TGTGCCACCAGTGGCCACAGGGCCGGGGAGCTGTTTTTT.

This clonotype appeared a few times. CDR3: CASSSLAGEQYF. For the CDR3, the DNA is TGTGCCAGCAGCTCCTTAGCGGGAGAGCAGTACTTC. The V call is TRBV11-2, the J call TRBJ2-5; 9 bases align to TRBD2. The ends lost 4 bases at V and 11 bases at J; junction bases unmatched: 5. Germline CDR1 is SGHAT and CDR2 is FQNNGV. The CDR3 loop spans 12 amino acids.

The V call is TRBV20-1, the J call TRBJ2-2; D may be TRBD2 (6 bases). Trimming pared 0 bases from V and 7 bases from J, leaving 15 bases between. The CDR3 totals 15 residues. From germline, CDR1 is DFQATT and CDR2 SNEGSKA (reference sequence). CDR3 nucleotides: TGCAGTGCTAGAGAGCGGCGAGGGGAGGTCGGGGAGCTGTTTTTT. The encoded protein is CSARERRGEVGELFF.